This T cell receptor beta chain was sequenced in a study of CD8+ T cells in alopecia areata. Study-wide background: At a dose of 5 to 10 mg twice daily, oral tofacitinib was given to treated patients. The drug, tofacitinib, lasted 6 to 18 months, followed by 6 months off drug.

Whole-study findings and limits: Between patients, shared TCR sequences were less clear than in mice. This was possibly due in part to HLA diversity in the patient population.

After isolation, RNA underwent reverse transcription to generate cDNA as the sequencing template. TCRdb keeps only in-frame clones here, not all; method: immunoSEQ multiplex PCR. The table records about 160,000 clones, approximately 45% of them present only once. From germline, CDR1 is LNHDA and CDR2 SQIVND (reference sequence). V trimming: 0 bases; J trimming: 10 bases; junction bases outside the gene matches: 3. The CDR3 sequence is 13 residues long. On this clone: Its antigen is not known.

This clonotype was sampled from a human donor with alopecia areata. The sequencing input was CD4+ T cells sorted from blood. This rearrangement joins TRBV19 to TRBJ1-5, with 7 bases lining up with TRBD1. CDR3 loop: CASSIERQGPQHF. CDR3 nucleotides: TGTGCCAGTAGTATAGAGCGACAGGGTCCCCAGCATTTT.